In its sample, the clone carrying this TCR beta chain was seen many times. This sample was taken from a study of neurological immune-mediated disorders. TCRdb fed the 5' RACE reads into MiXCR, producing one record per CDR3 protein. The data show 25,000 to 30,000 distinct CDR3 sequences, with around 16% seen just once and 4.5% to 5% held by the top ten. Germline V gives CDR1 DFQATT, CDR2 SNEGSKA (reference sequence). This CDR3 is built from 15 residues. V lost 0 bases, J lost 5 bases, and 14 bases lay in between. Time point meaning: technical triplicate 3. This sequence joins TRBV20-1 and TRBJ2-1; tentative D call: TRBD1 (5 bases). Sequenced sample: CD4+ T cells from blood. This receptor was obtained from a female donor with HTLV-1-associated myelopathy (HAM/TSP). The DNA for the CDR3 is TGCAGTGCTAGAGATTACTTACAGGCTGACAATGAGCAGTTCTTC. It encodes CSARDYLQADNEQFF.